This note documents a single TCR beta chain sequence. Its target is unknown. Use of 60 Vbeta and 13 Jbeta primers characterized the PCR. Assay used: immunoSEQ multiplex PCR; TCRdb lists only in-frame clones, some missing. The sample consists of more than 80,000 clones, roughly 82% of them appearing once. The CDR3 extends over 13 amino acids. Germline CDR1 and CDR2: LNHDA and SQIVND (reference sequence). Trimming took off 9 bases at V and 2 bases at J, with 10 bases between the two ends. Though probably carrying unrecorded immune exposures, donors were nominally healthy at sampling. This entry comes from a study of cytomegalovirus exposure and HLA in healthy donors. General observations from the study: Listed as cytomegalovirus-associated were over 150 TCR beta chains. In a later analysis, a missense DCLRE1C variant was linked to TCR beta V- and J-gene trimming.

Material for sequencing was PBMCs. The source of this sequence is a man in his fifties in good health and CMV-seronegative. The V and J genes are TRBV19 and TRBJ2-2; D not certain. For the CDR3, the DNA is TGTGCCAGCCGGGTCCTCAACACCGGGGAGCTGTTTTTT. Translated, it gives CASRVLNTGELFF.